The present T cell receptor beta chain was sequenced within a study of blood T cell repertoires in COVID-19 (dated by TCRdb to 2018 to 2021). In the study overall: Samples covering the acute and convalescent phases of COVID-19 were provided by collaborators in the United States, Italy and Spain. Where available, HLA class I and class II types were obtained from metadata supplied by the sample provider rather than from assay-based typing. The repertoires were made available in a free public database intended to serve as a resource for research on the immune response to SARS-CoV-2. The sample metadata nearly always contained a de-identified subject ID, COVID-19 status, age in years and sex. The samples were drawn from the first 160 participants of the ongoing ImmuneRACE study and from 1,254 subjects provided by 6 global collaborators. The dataset comprised deeply sampled blood TCRbeta repertoires from subjects exposed to, actively infected with, or recovered from COVID-19. The material from the prospective study consisted of cDNA or gDNA derived from T cells, B-cell-depleted T cells, or PBMCs.

CDR1 and CDR2, looked up from the germline V gene, are SGHRS and YFSETQ. Relative to germline, V is missing 4 bases and J is missing 3 bases, with 2 bases of the junction outside any gene match. Counted from cysteine to phenylalanine, this CDR3 has 15 amino acids. This entry keeps only the CDR3 DNA: 45 bases, framed from base 1. Results and caveats for the whole study, not just this receptor: How much clinical and demographic metadata was included differed by source and by participant, and the metadata was provided uncurated.

The immunoSEQ Assay, a bias-controlled multiplex PCR, was used to amplify TCRbeta CDR3 regions from genomic DNA. The original pipeline was this. The number of nucleated cells in each sample was estimated by amplification of reference gene primers within the assay. To quantify the absolute abundance of each unique TCRbeta CDR3 rearrangement, sequence reads were collapsed and filtered. For each sample, productive Simpson clonality was calculated as the square root of Simpson's diversity index over productive rearrangements. The table comes from immuneACCESS by way of TCRdb, which keeps in-frame sequences with V and J called. Part of the clones is missing from these tables; in studies checked, under half for an unresolved V gene and the rest for unknown reasons. D and trimming come from the DNA, and the V and J calls and clone size come from that table. Here the sample has under 200,000 clones; 75% to 85% occur a single time. More than 6.5% of the sample lies in the top ten.

One collaborating source in Seattle enrolled patients during active infection and followed them longitudinally through the course of disease. Each collaborating institution followed its own protocols to collect whole blood in K2EDTA tubes. For TCRbeta analysis, collaborators shipped samples as frozen whole blood, isolated PBMCs, or DNA extracted from either of those sample types. Concerning this clone itself: Its cognate antigen has yet to be identified. Base qualities are not recorded, but no much larger clone differs from it by a single base.

The sequence links TRBV5-1 to TRBJ2-5; 14 middle bases align to TRBD2. This receptor was obtained from a woman aged 55-75 years with COVID-19, enrolled during active disease. What was sequenced was peripheral blood. The nucleotide sequence is given as TGCGCCAGCAGCGGGACTAGCGGGAGAGAAGAGACCCAGTACTTC. Its protein is CASSGTSGREETQYF.